This T cell receptor (beta chain) was observed in a study of T-cell memory formation after mild COVID-19. Study in general: For the most part, TCR clusters were specific to one donor.

Study results and limitations: Clones that contracted clustered mainly in CM and EM if CD4+ and in EMRA if CD8+. Later expanders leaned toward CD4+, whereas clones contracting from day 15 to 85 were balanced CD4/CD8.

cDNA libraries for TCR alpha and TCR beta, carrying sample barcodes and UMIs, came from 5'RACE with constant-segment primers. Via MiXCR, TCRdb re-called the 5' RACE reads, giving one row per CDR3 protein. This table holds just over 50,000 distinct CDR3 sequences, roughly 9% found once. The sample holds many counts of this clonotype. Its antigen is as yet unknown. The germline V gene encodes CDR1 LGHNA and CDR2 YNFKEQ. The V and J ends lost 5 bases and 8 bases, in that order; junction bases with no gene match: 6. The CDR3 consists of 14 residues. The source of this sequence is an adult woman who had mild COVID-19 (a few samples of this study predate the infection). Cell type and time point are not known. Specimen: PBMCs or a T cell subset sorted from them (not recorded which). This chain connects TRBV4-2 to TRBJ1-6; TRBD1 matches 7 bases. This chain's CDR3 is CASSRDRVDSPLHF. DNA for the CDR3: TGTGCCAGCAGCAGAGACAGGGTAGATTCACCCCTCCACTTT.